The clone carrying this TCR beta chain was picked up many times. Its antigen is undetermined. These data belong to a study of human T cells and chemical hapten exposure. Study in general: Across samples, TCR yields varied, mostly owing to small differences in pooled library volumes.

Via MiXCR, TCRdb re-called the RACE reads, giving one row per CDR3 protein. The table records a few hundred thousand distinct CDR3 sequences, roughly 8.9% of them present only once. Time point here: pre-sensitization, week 0. Treatment given: therapeutic diphenylcyclopropenone sensitization with weekly scalp DPC. General study results and limits: TCRs whose frequency exceeded 1 in 1000 remained the same following DPC sensitization. It was expanded TCRs that formed significantly more large CDR3 similarity clusters than controls did.

This CDR3 is 13 amino acids long. The J segment lost 7 bases and the V segment lost 1 base, leaving 4 bases of the junction unmatched. CDR1 and CDR2 from the germline V gene are SGHRS and YFSETQ. This rearrangement joins TRBV5-1 to TRBJ2-7; 8 nucleotides align to TRBD1. This clonotype originated in a woman aged 35 to 49 with alopecia areata. Some clones in this sample may be carry-over from other donors' samples. Here the sequenced sample was whole blood, taken in connection with sensitization to the hapten diphenylcyclopropenone (DPC). CDR3 sequence: CASSLLQGGEQYF. In DNA, the CDR3 is TGCGCCAGCAGCTTGTTACAGGGGGGAGAGCAGTACTTC. Using reference TRBV5-1 and TRBJ2-7 for the parts outside the CDR3, the full variable domain is KAGVTQTPRYLIKTRGQQVTLSCSPISGHRSVSWYQQTPGQGLQFLFEYFSETQRNKGNFPGRFSGRQFSNSRSEMNVSTLELGDSALYLCASSLLQGGEQYFGPGTRLTVT.